The rows below give T cell receptor beta chains drawn from one sample of a study of identical twins. TCRdb called the 5' RACE reads again in MiXCR, with one record for every CDR3 protein. There are about 460,000 distinct CDR3 sequences in the sample; 13% to 15% occur only once, and over 0.5% lies in the top ten. These same records also appear under a second study, on yellow fever vaccine responses in identical twins.

Specimen: CD4+ T cells sorted from blood. The origin of the receptors is a woman aged 18-35 years in good health. The conserved cysteine and the conserved F or W are not part of the CDR3 here. Size tells how often a clone was seen (once, few, many) or the class of an expanded clone, and some rows leave it out.

>TRBJ1-5|many|TRBV20-1
SAHPRQGNQPQH
>TRBJ2-1|.|TRBV5-1
ASSSGPAGKRGGSPYNEQF
>TRBJ2-1|.|TRBV5-6
ASTSEEGSSYNEQF
>TRBJ2-7|.|TRBV7-2
ASSLLVQQGYEQY
>TRBJ1-3|few|TRBV20-1
SAGTGGNTIY
>TRBJ2-1|few|TRBV3-1
ASDRGDQPNEQF
>TRBJ2-3|many|TRBV7-2
ASSLGGRSTDTQY
>TRBJ2-4|many|TRBV4-3
ASSQELAGLAKNIQY
>TRBJ2-7|few|TRBV6-5
ASSYVAGGFREQY
>TRBJ2-1|.|TRBV11-2
ASSLDGGGSDEQF
>TRBJ2-1|.|TRBV6-5
ASSYLAGTSPFDEQF
>TRBJ1-2|few|TRBV6-5
ASSYSWDLRGYGYT
>TRBJ2-7|few|TRBV6-2/TRBV6-3
ASREDDIDYEQY
>TRBJ2-1|few|TRBV6-5
ASSYVGVRGEQF